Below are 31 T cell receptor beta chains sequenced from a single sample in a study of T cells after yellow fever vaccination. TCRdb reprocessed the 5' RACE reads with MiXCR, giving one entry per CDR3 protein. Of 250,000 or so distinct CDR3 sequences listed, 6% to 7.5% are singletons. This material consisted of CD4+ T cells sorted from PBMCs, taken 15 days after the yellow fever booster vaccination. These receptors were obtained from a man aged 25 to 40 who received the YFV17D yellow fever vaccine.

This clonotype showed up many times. CDR3 region: CASSPTSQGGGNEQFF. The CDR3 nucleotides read TGTGCCAGCAGCCCCACATCTCAGGGGGGAGGTAATGAGCAGTTCTTC. The chain joins TRBV7-6 to TRBJ2-1; a weak D match, TRBD1 (7 bases). Germline assignment: CDR1 SGHVS and CDR2 FNYEAQ. With 5 bases removed from V and 7 bases from J, the gap between germline ends came to 21 bases. The length of the CDR3 is 16 residues.

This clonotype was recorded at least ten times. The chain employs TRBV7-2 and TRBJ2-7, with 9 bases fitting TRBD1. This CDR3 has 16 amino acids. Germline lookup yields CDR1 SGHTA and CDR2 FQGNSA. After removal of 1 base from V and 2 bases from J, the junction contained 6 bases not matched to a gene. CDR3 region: CASSLEGTGFTYEQYF. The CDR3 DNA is TGTGCCAGCAGCTTAGAAGGGACAGGGTTCACCTACGAGCAGTACTTC. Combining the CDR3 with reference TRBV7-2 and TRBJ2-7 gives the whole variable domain GAGVSQSPSNKVTEKGKDVELRCDPISGHTALYWYRQSLGQGLEFLIYFQGNSAPDKSGLPSDRFSAERTGGSVSTLTIQRTQQEDSAVYLCASSLEGTGFTYEQYFGPGTRLTVT.

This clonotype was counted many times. CDR3 protein: CASSQETGAYNEQFF. The CDR3 nucleotides are TGTGCCAGCAGCCAAGAAACGGGAGCATACAATGAGCAGTTCTTC. V is TRBV4-2 and J is TRBJ2-1; weak D call: TRBD2 (6 bases). Deletions cut 0 bases from V and 4 bases from J, with 10 bases between. CDR3 length equals 15 residues. Germline CDR1 reads LGHNA; CDR2 reads YNFKEQ.

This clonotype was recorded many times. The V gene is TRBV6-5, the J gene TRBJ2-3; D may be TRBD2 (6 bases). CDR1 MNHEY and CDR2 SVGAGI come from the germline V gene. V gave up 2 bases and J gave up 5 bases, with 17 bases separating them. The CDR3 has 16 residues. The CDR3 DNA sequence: TGTGCCAGCAGTTACGCTAGCGCTTCTCGGGGAGATACGCAGTATTTT. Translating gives CASSYASASRGDTQYF.

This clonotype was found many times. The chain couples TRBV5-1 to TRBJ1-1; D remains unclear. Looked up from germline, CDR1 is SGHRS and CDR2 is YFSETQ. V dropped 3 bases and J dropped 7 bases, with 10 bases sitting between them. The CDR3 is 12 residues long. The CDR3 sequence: CASSSFGVEAFF. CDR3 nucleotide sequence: TGCGCCAGCAGCTCCTTCGGAGTTGAAGCTTTCTTT.

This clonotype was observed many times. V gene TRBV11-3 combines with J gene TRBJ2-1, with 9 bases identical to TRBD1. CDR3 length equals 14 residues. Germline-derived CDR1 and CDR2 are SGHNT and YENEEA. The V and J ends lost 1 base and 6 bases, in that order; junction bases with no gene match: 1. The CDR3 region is CASSLGQGGNEQFF. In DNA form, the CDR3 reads TGTGCCAGCAGCTTAGGACAGGGGGGCAATGAGCAGTTCTTC.

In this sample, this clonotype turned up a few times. CDR3 in DNA: TGTGCCAGCAGCCCCTCGGGCCTGGGGGAGACCCAGTACTTC. It yields the protein CASSPSGLGETQYF. V is TRBV3-1 and J is TRBJ2-5; no clear D. This CDR3 contains 14 residues. Per germline, CDR1 LGHDT and CDR2 YNNKEL (reference sequence). Trimming pared 4 bases from V and 5 bases from J, leaving 14 bases between.

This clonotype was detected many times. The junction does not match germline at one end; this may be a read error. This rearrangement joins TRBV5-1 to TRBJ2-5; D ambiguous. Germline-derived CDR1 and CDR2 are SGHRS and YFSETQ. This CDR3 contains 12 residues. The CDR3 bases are TGTGCCAGCAGTTTAGGGCAAGAGACCCAGTACTTC. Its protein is CASSLGQETQYF.

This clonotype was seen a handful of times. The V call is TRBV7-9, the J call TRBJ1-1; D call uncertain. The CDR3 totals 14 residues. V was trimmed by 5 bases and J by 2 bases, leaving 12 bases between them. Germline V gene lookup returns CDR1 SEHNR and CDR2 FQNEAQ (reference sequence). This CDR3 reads CASSPDQVNTEAFF. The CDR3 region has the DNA TGTGCCAGCAGCCCGGACCAGGTTAACACTGAAGCTTTCTTT.

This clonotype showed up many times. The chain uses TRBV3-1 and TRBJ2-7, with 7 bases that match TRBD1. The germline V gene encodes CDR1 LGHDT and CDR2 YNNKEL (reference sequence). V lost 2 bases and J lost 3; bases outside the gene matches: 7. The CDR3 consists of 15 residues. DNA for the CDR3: TGTGCCAGCAGCCAAAGTCCGGGACAGAACTACGAGCAGTACTTC. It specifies CASSQSPGQNYEQYF.

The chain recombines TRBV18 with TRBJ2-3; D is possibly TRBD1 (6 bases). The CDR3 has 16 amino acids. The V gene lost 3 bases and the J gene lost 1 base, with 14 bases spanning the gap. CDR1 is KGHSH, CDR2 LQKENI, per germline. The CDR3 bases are TGTGCCAGCTCACCTACCGGGACATGGGGCACAGATACGCAGTATTTT. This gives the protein CASSPTGTWGTDTQYF.

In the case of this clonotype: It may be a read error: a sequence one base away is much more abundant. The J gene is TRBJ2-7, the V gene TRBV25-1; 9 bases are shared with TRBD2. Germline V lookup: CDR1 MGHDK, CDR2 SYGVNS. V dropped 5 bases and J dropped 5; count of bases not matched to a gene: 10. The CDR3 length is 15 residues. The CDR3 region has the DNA TGTGCCAGCAGTACCCTAGGGCGGGAGGGCCACGAGCAGTACTTC. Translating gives CASSTLGREGHEQYF.

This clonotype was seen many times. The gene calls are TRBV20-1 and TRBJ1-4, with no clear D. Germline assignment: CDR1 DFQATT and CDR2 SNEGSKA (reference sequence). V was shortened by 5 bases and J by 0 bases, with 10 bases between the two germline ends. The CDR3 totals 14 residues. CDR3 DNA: TGCAGTGCTGCCAGGCCTCCAACTAATGAAAAACTGTTTTTT. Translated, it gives CSAARPPTNEKLFF.

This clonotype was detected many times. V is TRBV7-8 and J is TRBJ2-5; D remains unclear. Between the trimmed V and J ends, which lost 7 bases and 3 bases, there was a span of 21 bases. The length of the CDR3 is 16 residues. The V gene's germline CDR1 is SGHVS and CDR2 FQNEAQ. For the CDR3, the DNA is TGTGCCAGCACCGGTTCAAGACTTAGGTCCGAAGAGACCCAGTACTTC. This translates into CASTGSRLRSEETQYF.

As DNA, the CDR3 is TGTGCCAGCAGCGACGGCTCCCATGGCGAGCAGTACTTC. Translation: CASSDGSHGEQYF. The V call is TRBV7-9, the J call TRBJ2-7; D not resolved. Germline CDR1 SEHNR, CDR2 FQNEAQ (reference sequence). V lost 5 bases, J lost 6 bases, and 14 bases lay in between. CDR3 length: 13 residues.

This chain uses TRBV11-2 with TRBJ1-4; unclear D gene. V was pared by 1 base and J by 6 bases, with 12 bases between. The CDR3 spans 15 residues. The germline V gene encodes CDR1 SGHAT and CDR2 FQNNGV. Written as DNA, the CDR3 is TGTGCCAGCAGCTTAGGTCTGGGGAGGGATGAAAAACTGTTTTTT. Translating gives CASSLGLGRDEKLFF.

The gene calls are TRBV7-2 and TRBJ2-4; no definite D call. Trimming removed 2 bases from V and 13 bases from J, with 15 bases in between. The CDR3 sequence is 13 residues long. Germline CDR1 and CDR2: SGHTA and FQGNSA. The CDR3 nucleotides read TGTGCCAGCAGCTTACCCAGCATCGGGCAGCAGTACTTC. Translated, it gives CASSLPSIGQQYF.

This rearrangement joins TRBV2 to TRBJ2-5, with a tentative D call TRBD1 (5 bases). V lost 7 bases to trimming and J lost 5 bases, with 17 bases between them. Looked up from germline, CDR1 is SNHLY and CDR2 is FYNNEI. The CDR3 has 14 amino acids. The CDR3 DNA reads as TGTGCCAGCATCGACTTCTGGGGCCAGGAGACCCAGTACTTC. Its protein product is CASIDFWGQETQYF.

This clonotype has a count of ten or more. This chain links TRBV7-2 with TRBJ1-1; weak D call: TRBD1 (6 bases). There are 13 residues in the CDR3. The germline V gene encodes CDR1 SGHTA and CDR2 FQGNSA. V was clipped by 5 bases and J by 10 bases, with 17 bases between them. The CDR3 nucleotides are TGTGCCAGCAGCCCCCCCCGAGGGGGTGGAGCTTTCTTT. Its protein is CASSPPRGGGAFF. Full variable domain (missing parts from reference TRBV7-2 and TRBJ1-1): GAGVSQSPSNKVTEKGKDVELRCDPISGHTALYWYRQSLGQGLEFLIYFQGNSAPDKSGLPSDRFSAERTGGSVSTLTIQRTQQEDSAVYLCASSPPRGGGAFFGQGTRLTVV.

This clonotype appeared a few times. The CDR3 spells CATSRAIPQETQYF. DNA of the CDR3: TGTGCCACCAGCAGAGCTATCCCACAAGAGACCCAGTACTTC. The chain links TRBV15 to TRBJ2-5; D gene unclear. There are 14 residues in the CDR3. Germline CDR1 is LNHNV and CDR2 is YYDKDF (reference sequence). V lost 1 base and J lost 2, with 8 bases in between.

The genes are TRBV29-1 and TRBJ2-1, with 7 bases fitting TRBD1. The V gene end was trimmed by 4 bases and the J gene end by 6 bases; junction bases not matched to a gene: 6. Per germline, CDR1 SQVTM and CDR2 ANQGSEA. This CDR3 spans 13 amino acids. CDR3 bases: TGCAGCGTTGTAAGGGACAGTGGCAATGAGCAGTTCTTC. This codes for CSVVRDSGNEQFF.

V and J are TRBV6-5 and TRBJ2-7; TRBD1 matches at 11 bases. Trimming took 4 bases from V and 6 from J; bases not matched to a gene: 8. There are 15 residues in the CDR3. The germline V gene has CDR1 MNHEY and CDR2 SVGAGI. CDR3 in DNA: TGTGCCAGCAGTTCCCCGAGGACAGGGGGCGCCGAGCAGTACTTC. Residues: CASSSPRTGGAEQYF.

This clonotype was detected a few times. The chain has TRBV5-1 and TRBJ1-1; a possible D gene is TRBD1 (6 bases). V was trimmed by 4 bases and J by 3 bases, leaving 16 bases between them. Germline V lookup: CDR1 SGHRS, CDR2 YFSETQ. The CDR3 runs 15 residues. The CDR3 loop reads CASSLRGGKDTEAFF. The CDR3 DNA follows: TGCGCCAGCAGCCTACGAGGGGGGAAAGACACTGAAGCTTTCTTT.

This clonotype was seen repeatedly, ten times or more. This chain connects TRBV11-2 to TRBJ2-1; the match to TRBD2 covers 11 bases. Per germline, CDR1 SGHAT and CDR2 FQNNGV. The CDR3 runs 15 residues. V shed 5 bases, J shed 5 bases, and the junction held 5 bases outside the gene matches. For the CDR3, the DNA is TGTGCCAGCAGCAAGGGGACTAGCGGTCACAATGAGCAGTTCTTC. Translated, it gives CASSKGTSGHNEQFF.

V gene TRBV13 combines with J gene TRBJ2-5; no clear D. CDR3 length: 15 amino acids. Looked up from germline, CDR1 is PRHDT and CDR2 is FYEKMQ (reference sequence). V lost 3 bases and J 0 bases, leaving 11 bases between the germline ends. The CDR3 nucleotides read TGTGCCAGCAGCTTTCGGCGGCAGTACCAAGAGACCCAGTACTTC. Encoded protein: CASSFRRQYQETQYF.

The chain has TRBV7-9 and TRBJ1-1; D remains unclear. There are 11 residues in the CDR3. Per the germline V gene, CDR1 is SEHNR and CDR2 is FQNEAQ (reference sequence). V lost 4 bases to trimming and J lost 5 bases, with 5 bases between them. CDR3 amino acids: CASSSQTEAFF. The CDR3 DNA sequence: TGTGCCAGCAGCTCCCAAACTGAAGCTTTCTTT.

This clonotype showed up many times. The CDR3 reads CASSQGTPHNEKLFF. The CDR3 DNA reads TGTGCCAGCAGCCAAGGGACACCGCATAATGAAAAACTGTTTTTT. The chain recombines TRBV7-9 with TRBJ1-4, with a possible D match to TRBD1 (6 bases). The CDR3 is 15 amino acids. Trimming took off 5 bases at V and 4 bases at J, with 14 bases between the two ends. Germline CDR1 reads SEHNR; CDR2 reads FQNEAQ (reference sequence).

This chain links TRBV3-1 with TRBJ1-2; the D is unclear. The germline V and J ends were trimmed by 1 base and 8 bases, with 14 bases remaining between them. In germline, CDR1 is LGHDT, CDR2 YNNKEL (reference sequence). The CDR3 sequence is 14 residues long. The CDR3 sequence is CASSQAQRARGYTF. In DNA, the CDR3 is TGTGCCAGCAGCCAAGCGCAGAGGGCTAGAGGCTACACCTTC.

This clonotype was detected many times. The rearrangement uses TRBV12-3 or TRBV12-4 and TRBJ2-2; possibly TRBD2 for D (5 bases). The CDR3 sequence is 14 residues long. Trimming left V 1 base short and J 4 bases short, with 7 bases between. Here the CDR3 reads CASSLGGSTGELFF. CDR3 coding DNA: TGTGCCAGCAGTTTAGGAGGGAGCACCGGGGAGCTGTTTTTT.

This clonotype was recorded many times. The CDR3 loop is CSAQTSGSTYNEQFF. Written as DNA, the CDR3 is TGCAGTGCCCAGACGAGCGGGAGCACCTACAATGAGCAGTTCTTC. This chain joins TRBV20-1 and TRBJ2-1; 8 positions agree with TRBD2. Germline V lookup: CDR1 DFQATT, CDR2 SNEGSKA (reference sequence). Trimming at V came to 6 bases and at J to 2 bases, leaving 9 bases not matched to a gene. The CDR3 is 15 residues long.

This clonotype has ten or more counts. The CDR3 sequence is CASSYLPGGEGNQPQHF. CDR3 bases: TGTGCCAGCAGTTATCTCCCAGGGGGCGAAGGCAATCAGCCCCAGCATTTT. This rearrangement joins TRBV6-5 to TRBJ1-5, with 8 positions matching TRBD1. The V gene end was trimmed by 3 bases and the J gene end by 2 bases; junction bases not matched to a gene: 9. This CDR3 has 17 amino acids. The germline gives CDR1 MNHEY, CDR2 SVGAGI.